The present T cell receptor (beta chain) was sequenced within a study of radiotherapy plus CTLA-4 blockade in lung cancer. With 2 bases removed from V and 2 bases from J, the gap between germline ends came to 5 bases. This CDR3 contains 13 residues. Germline CDR1 and CDR2: SEHNR and FQNEAQ (reference sequence). Sequencing was performed with immunoSEQ multiplex PCR; in TCRdb, only in-frame clones are kept and a portion is missing. Here the sample spans about 46,000 clones, about 76% being singletons. Sample: peripheral blood, taken from a patient treated with radiotherapy plus ipilimumab. The J gene is TRBJ2-3, the V gene TRBV7-9; D not resolved. The sequence derives from a human donor with non-small cell lung cancer who had a complete response to radiotherapy plus ipilimumab. CDR3 sequence (DNA): TGTGCCAGCAGCTTATCAGTCACAGATACGCAGTATTTT. This translates into CASSLSVTDTQYF. Looking up the rest from reference TRBV7-9 and TRBJ2-3 gives the full variable domain: DTGVSQNPRHKITKRGQNVTFRCDPISEHNRLYWYRQTLGQGPEFLTYFQNEAQLEKSRLLSDRFSAERPKGSFSTLEIQRTEQGDSAMYLCASSLSVTDTQYFGPGTRLTVL.